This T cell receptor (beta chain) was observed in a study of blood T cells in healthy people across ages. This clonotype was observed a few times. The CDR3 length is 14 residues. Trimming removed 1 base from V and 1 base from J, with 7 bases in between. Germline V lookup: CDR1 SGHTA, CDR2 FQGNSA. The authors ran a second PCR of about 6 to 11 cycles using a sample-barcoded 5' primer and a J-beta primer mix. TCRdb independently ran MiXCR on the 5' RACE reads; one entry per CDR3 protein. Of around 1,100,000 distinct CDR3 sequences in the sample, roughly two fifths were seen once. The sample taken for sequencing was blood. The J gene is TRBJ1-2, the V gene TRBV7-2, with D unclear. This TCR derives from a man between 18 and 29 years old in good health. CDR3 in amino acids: CASSLDHSNYGYTF. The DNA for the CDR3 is TGTGCCAGCAGCTTAGATCATAGTAACTATGGCTACACCTTC.